Below are 18 T cell receptor beta chains sequenced from a single sample in a study of beta chain features in type 1 diabetes. Broader study findings: All four CD4+ subsets of Type 1 diabetes patients contained TCRB CDR3s that were moderately but significantly shorter.

Their cognate antigens are unknown. cDNA synthesis used the whole RNA isolate, giving expressed TCRB sequences. Profiled with immunoSEQ multiplex PCR; TCRdb holds only in-frame clones, not every one. This sample has about 700,000 clones, with 13% found just once. Specimen: naive CD4+ T cells from blood. The receptors derive from a man between 18 and 29 years old with type 1 diabetes.

As to this clone: The same CDR3 also results from other DNA sequences found in this sample. The chain employs TRBV29-1 and TRBJ2-1; D possibly corresponds to TRBD2 (6 bases). The CDR3 is 17 amino acids. Between the trimmed V and J ends, which lost 4 bases and 6 bases, there was a span of 25 bases. Germline lookup yields CDR1 SQVTM and CDR2 ANQGSEA. The CDR3 reads CSVGPGWQGGRGNEQFF. CDR3 nucleotides: TGCAGCGTTGGGCCAGGGTGGCAGGGTGGGCGGGGCAATGAGCAGTTCTTC.

This clone was recorded only once. V usage is TRBV5-4 and J usage is TRBJ1-2, with D unresolved. In germline, CDR1 is SGHNT, CDR2 YYREEE (reference sequence). The CDR3 covers 17 residues. V shed 0 bases and J shed 7 bases, with 22 bases lying between them. The CDR3 DNA reads as TGTGCCAGCAGCTTGGGGCTTGCGGGCCTAACGTCGGGTGGCTACACCTTC. The encoded protein is CASSLGLAGLTSGGYTF.

This clone was observed a handful of times. V usage is TRBV7-3 and J usage is TRBJ2-7; D is uncertain. Germline V CDR1 and CDR2: SGHTA, FQGTGA. Between the trimmed V and J ends, which lost 2 bases and 8 bases, there was a span of 13 bases. This CDR3 has 13 amino acids. Written as DNA, the CDR3 is TGTGCCAGCAGCTTAGGAGCAGCCGCACAGCAGTACTTC. This gives the protein CASSLGAAAQQYF.

This clone was detected a few times. The genes are TRBV19 and TRBJ1-1; no definite D call. V was clipped by 5 bases and J by 5 bases, with 15 bases between them. The CDR3 extends over 14 amino acids. The germline V gene has CDR1 LNHDA and CDR2 SQIVND (reference sequence). CDR3 residues: CASSVRDRATEAFF. Written as DNA, the CDR3 is TGTGCCAGTAGTGTCCGGGATAGGGCTACTGAAGCTTTCTTT.

This clone was observed a few times. The chain combines TRBV5-1 with TRBJ2-7; 8 bases are a match to TRBD1. Germline CDR1 and CDR2: SGHRS and YFSETQ. The CDR3 runs 15 residues. The trim removed 0 bases at V and 2 bases at J, leaving 4 bases unmatched. CDR3 sequence: CASSLAQGGPYEQYF. The CDR3 DNA sequence: TGCGCCAGCAGCTTGGCACAGGGGGGACCCTACGAGCAGTACTTC.

In this sample, this clone turned up a few times. DNA of the CDR3: TGTGCCACCAGCAGAGCCGGGACAGGGGCCCCCATCGCAACTAATGAAAAACTGTTTTTT. Its translation is CATSRAGTGAPIATNEKLFF. V is TRBV15 and J is TRBJ1-4; 10 bases line up with TRBD1. The germline CDR1 and CDR2 sequences are LNHNV and YYDKDF (reference sequence). The CDR3 is 20 amino acids. V lost 1 base, J lost 0 bases, and 11 bases stayed unmatched.

The chain combines TRBV30 with TRBJ1-1; 7 bases are shared with TRBD1. The germline CDR1 and CDR2 sequences are GTSNPN and SVGIG (reference sequence). The J segment lost 0 bases and the V segment lost 5 bases, leaving 6 bases of the junction unmatched. This CDR3 contains 14 residues. This CDR3 reads CAWVGDRLNTEAFF. The CDR3 DNA reads as TGTGCCTGGGTAGGGGACAGATTGAACACTGAAGCTTTCTTT.

J is TRBJ2-5 and V is TRBV30; D is unclear. V was pared by 3 bases and J by 5 bases, with 13 bases between. This CDR3 comprises 13 residues. Germline V gene data show CDR1 as GTSNPN and CDR2 as SVGIG (reference sequence). The CDR3 here is CAWSPLDVETQYF. CDR3 sequence (DNA): TGTGCCTGGAGCCCCCTGGATGTGGAGACCCAGTACTTC.

J is TRBJ1-1 and V is TRBV28; 8 positions match TRBD1. The CDR3 is 15 amino acids. Germline CDR1 MDHEN, CDR2 SYDVKM. Trimming took 1 base from V and 4 from J; bases not matched to a gene: 5. CDR3 DNA sequence: TGTGCCAGCAGTTTATCCCAGGGGGCAAGCACTGAAGCTTTCTTT. Residues: CASSLSQGASTEAFF.

The chain links TRBV5-6 to TRBJ1-2, with D hard to call. Trimming took 1 base from V and 8 from J, leaving 21 bases between them. The CDR3 runs to 16 residues. Looked up from germline, CDR1 is SGHDT and CDR2 is YYEEEE. In nucleotides, the CDR3 is TGTGCCAGCAGCTTGAGGCCGGCGGAGTCGCCTGGGGGCTACACCTTC. Its translation is CASSLRPAESPGGYTF.

The sample holds a few counts of this clone. The V gene is TRBV18, the J gene TRBJ1-1; D uncertain. V shed 5 bases and J shed 0 bases, with 7 bases lying between them. CDR1 and CDR2 from the germline V gene are KGHSH and LQKENI. The CDR3 contains 13 residues. This chain's CDR3 is CASSTDMNTEAFF. The CDR3 coding sequence is TGTGCCAGCTCAACCGATATGAACACTGAAGCTTTCTTT. Variable domain in full (rest from reference TRBV18 and TRBJ1-1): NAGVMQNPRHLVRRRGQEARLRCSPMKGHSHVYWYRQLPEEGLKFMVYLQKENIIDESGMPKERFSAEFPKEGPSILRIQQVVRGDSAAYFCASSTDMNTEAFFGQGTRLTVV.

In nucleotides, the CDR3 is TGTGCCTGGAGTCTATCTAGACCGACTGCTAATTCACCCCTCCACTTT. Protein product: CAWSLSRPTANSPLHF. This sequence joins TRBV30 and TRBJ1-6; no clear D. The CDR3 has 16 residues. V was clipped by 2 bases and J by 6 bases, with 17 bases between them. Germline V gives CDR1 GTSNPN, CDR2 SVGIG (reference sequence).

V is TRBV19 and J is TRBJ1-5; no clear D gene. The CDR3 has 13 amino acids. Germline CDR1 LNHDA, CDR2 SQIVND (reference sequence). V was cut by 1 base and J by 6 bases, with 7 bases left in between. DNA for the CDR3: TGTGCCAGTAGTATAGGGGTGGCTCAGCCCCAGCATTTT. It specifies CASSIGVAQPQHF.

In its sample, this clone was seen a few times. This chain links TRBV7-2 with TRBJ2-7; tentatively, D is TRBD1 (6 bases). The V end lost 3 bases, the J end lost 2 bases, and 11 bases lay between the germline ends. The CDR3 is made up of 14 amino acids. The V gene's germline CDR1 is SGHTA and CDR2 FQGNSA. In nucleotides, the CDR3 is TGTGCCAGCAGCTTGTGGCAGGGGCCCTACGAGCAGTACTTC. Translation gives CASSLWQGPYEQYF.

The DNA of the CDR3 is TGTGCCAGCAGCCCCTGGTCCCATACGCAGTATTTT. It is translated as CASSPWSHTQYF. The V and J genes are TRBV7-9 and TRBJ2-3; no reliable D call. V dropped 5 bases and J dropped 7 bases, with 10 bases sitting between them. Per germline, CDR1 SEHNR and CDR2 FQNEAQ (reference sequence). The CDR3 length is 12 residues.

This clone was observed a handful of times. The V call is TRBV5-4, the J call TRBJ2-3; 8 positions agree with TRBD2. The CDR3 runs to 14 residues. CDR1 is SGHNT and CDR2 is YYREEE in the germline V gene (reference sequence). The junction had 13 bases not matched to a gene; V was cut back by 4 bases and J by 12 bases. Written as DNA, the CDR3 is TGTGCCAGCAGCACCCAACTAGCGGTGGCCGCCCAGTATTTT. This sequence encodes CASSTQLAVAAQYF.

The V call is TRBV28, the J call TRBJ2-5; D is possibly TRBD1 or TRBD2 (5 bases each). Germline values: CDR1 MDHEN, CDR2 SYDVKM. Trimming cost V 2 bases and J 3 bases, with 16 bases left between them. The CDR3 runs to 16 residues. CDR3 amino acids: CASSLRQGVFEETQYF. Written as DNA, the CDR3 is TGTGCCAGCAGTTTACGGCAGGGAGTATTTGAAGAGACCCAGTACTTC.

The chain carries TRBV6-1 and TRBJ2-7; 10 bases line up with TRBD1. The germline CDR1 and CDR2 sequences are MNHNS and SASEGT. This CDR3 region has 14 residues. J gave up 4 bases and V 11 bases, and 11 bases lay outside the gene matches. The CDR3 sequence is CAARQGASLYEQYF. The CDR3 DNA is TGTGCCGCCCGACAGGGGGCCTCACTTTACGAGCAGTACTTC.